These 20 T cell receptor beta chains share one sample of origin, sequenced in a study of T cell changes during pregnancy in multiple sclerosis. Method: immunoSEQ multiplex PCR; TCRdb's copy keeps in-frame clones and lacks some. The sample includes just under 95,000 clones, 85% to 95% of them seen just once. Source: peripheral blood, taken in the first trimester of pregnancy. These receptors originate from a female donor with multiple sclerosis, enrolled in a pregnancy study.

The V and J genes are TRBV7-6 and TRBJ2-1; a weak D match, TRBD2 (6 bases). Trimming left V 3 bases short and J 7 bases short, with 13 bases between. This CDR3 is built from 14 residues. CDR1 and CDR2 (germline): SGHVS, FNYEAQ. CDR3 coding DNA: TGTGCCAGCAGCTTGGGACCCGGGACTAATGAGCAGTTCTTC. Its protein product is CASSLGPGTNEQFF. The full variable domain, completed using reference TRBV7-6 and TRBJ2-1, is GAGVSQSPRYKVTKRGQDVALRCDPISGHVSLYWYRQALGQGPEFLTYFNYEAQQDKSGLPNDRFSAERPEGSISTLTIQRTEQRDSAMYRCASSLGPGTNEQFFGPGTRLTVL.

The chain uses TRBV10-3 and TRBJ2-7; 7 bases agree with TRBD1. V shed 6 bases, J shed 7 bases, and the junction held 15 bases outside the gene matches. Germline V gene sequence: CDR1 ENHRY, CDR2 SYGVKD. The CDR3 is made up of 15 amino acids. CDR3 residues: CAIRSEPWTGQEQYF. For the CDR3, the DNA is TGTGCCATCAGGTCAGAACCCTGGACAGGTCAAGAGCAGTACTTC.

This sequence joins TRBV5-1 and TRBJ2-1, with 10 bases that match TRBD1. The germline CDR1 and CDR2 sequences are SGHRS and YFSETQ. J lost 7 bases, V lost 0 bases, and 7 bases had no gene match. The length of the CDR3 is 16 residues. This chain's CDR3 is CASSLVGTGAFNEQFF. CDR3 in DNA: TGCGCCAGCAGCTTGGTGGGGACAGGGGCTTTTAATGAGCAGTTCTTC.

This clone was detected once. The chain uses TRBV19 and TRBJ2-3, with 12 bases matching TRBD2. The CDR3 consists of 18 residues. The germline gives CDR1 LNHDA, CDR2 SQIVND (reference sequence). The J segment lost 1 base and the V segment lost 3 bases, leaving 8 bases of the junction unmatched. The CDR3 DNA follows: TGTGCCAGTAGTATCACTAGCGGGAGGCTTGGGGGCACAGATACGCAGTATTTT. It yields the protein CASSITSGRLGGTDTQYF.

J is TRBJ2-7 and V is TRBV27; TRBD1 matches at 7 bases. Germline loops: CDR1 MNHEY, CDR2 SMNVEV (reference sequence). The trim removed 6 bases at V and 5 bases at J, leaving 7 bases unmatched. CDR3 length: 13 residues. The CDR3 DNA sequence: TGTGCCAGCAGACGGACAGGTCGTCACGAGCAGTACTTC. Its protein product is CASRRTGRHEQYF.

This clone came up a few times. V gene TRBV6-5 combines with J gene TRBJ1-5, with D possibly matching TRBD1 (6 bases). There are 15 residues in the CDR3. Trimming removed 6 bases at V and 0 bases at J, with 12 bases between. The germline CDR1 and CDR2 sequences are MNHEY and SVGAGI. The CDR3 sequence: CASRSGQNSNQPQHF. CDR3 in DNA: TGTGCCAGCAGGTCGGGACAAAATAGCAATCAGCCCCAGCATTTT.

A single count supports this clone. The J gene is TRBJ2-5, the V gene TRBV5-6; the match to TRBD2 covers 13 bases. CDR1 and CDR2 from the germline V gene are SGHDT and YYEEEE. The V segment lost 1 base and the J segment 3 bases; nucleotides outside the gene matches: 3. The CDR3 sequence is 16 residues long. CDR3 sequence reads: CASSLRGTSGKETQYF. CDR3 DNA sequence: TGTGCCAGCAGCTTGAGGGGGACTAGCGGGAAAGAGACCCAGTACTTC.

The CDR3 nucleotides read TGTGCCAGCAGTTTACTAGCGGGAGCCGGGGAGCTGTTTTTT. Its protein product is CASSLLAGAGELFF. V and J are TRBV28 and TRBJ2-2, with TRBD2 matching over 10 bases. The CDR3 length is 14 residues. Per the germline V gene, CDR1 is MDHEN and CDR2 is SYDVKM. V dropped 2 bases and J dropped 6; count of bases not matched to a gene: 0.

This rearrangement joins TRBV5-6 to TRBJ2-5; 8 bases fit TRBD2. Losses at the gene ends were 2 bases for V and 1 base for J; bases not matched to a gene: 4. Germline V gives CDR1 SGHDT, CDR2 YYEEEE. The CDR3 has 15 amino acids. The CDR3 loop is CASSLKTSAQETQYF. The CDR3 DNA reads TGTGCCAGCAGCTTAAAGACTAGCGCCCAAGAGACCCAGTACTTC.

CDR3 sequence reads: CASSVARDRGRQVGYTF. In DNA form, the CDR3 reads TGTGCCAGCAGCGTAGCCAGGGACAGGGGGCGCCAGGTTGGCTACACCTTC. The V gene is TRBV9, the J gene TRBJ1-2; 12 bases align to TRBD1. Trimming took 0 bases from V and 7 from J; bases not matched to a gene: 10. The CDR3 has 17 residues. Per germline, CDR1 SGDLS and CDR2 YYNGEE.

This chain's CDR3 is CASSIASSGLGEQYF. The CDR3 bases are TGTGCCAGCAGCATAGCCTCTAGCGGCCTAGGGGAGCAGTACTTC. The chain employs TRBV9 and TRBJ2-7; TRBD2 agrees at 7 bases. With V trimmed by 4 bases and J by 7 bases, 14 bases remained unmatched. From germline, CDR1 is SGDLS and CDR2 YYNGEE. The length of the CDR3 is 15 residues.

A word on this clone: Other nucleotide sequences from this sample produce the same CDR3. The rearrangement joins TRBV6-6 to TRBJ1-3; D may be TRBD1 (5 bases). V lost 4 bases, J lost 1 base, and 8 bases lay in between. Germline CDR1 reads MNHNY; CDR2 reads SVGAGI (reference sequence). CDR3 length: 14 amino acids. The CDR3 loop reads CASSFGGSGNTIYF. For the CDR3, the DNA is TGTGCCAGCAGTTTCGGGGGTTCTGGAAACACCATATATTTT.

The CDR3 protein is CAWSVQGTGDYNEQFF. The DNA of the CDR3 is TGTGCCTGGAGTGTACAAGGGACAGGGGACTACAATGAGCAGTTCTTC. V usage is TRBV30 and J usage is TRBJ2-1; 10 bases line up with TRBD1. J lost 3 bases, V lost 0 bases, and 5 bases had no gene match. Germline V gene lookup returns CDR1 GTSNPN and CDR2 SVGIG (reference sequence). This CDR3 has 16 amino acids.

The chain carries TRBV5-4 and TRBJ2-1; maybe TRBD1 (7 bases). The CDR3 has 16 amino acids. Trimming took off 6 bases at V and 3 bases at J, with 19 bases between the two ends. Germline assignment: CDR1 SGHNT and CDR2 YYREEE (reference sequence). The DNA of the CDR3 is TGTGCCAGCAACCCCGGCGGGACAGTAAACTACAATGAGCAGTTCTTC. Its protein is CASNPGGTVNYNEQFF.

V usage is TRBV18 and J usage is TRBJ2-7, with 7 bases lining up with TRBD1. With 3 bases clipped from V and 0 bases from J, the junction kept 2 bases outside the gene matches. Germline CDR1 KGHSH, CDR2 LQKENI. The CDR3 runs 14 residues. CDR3 in amino acids: CASSPGTASYEQYF. CDR3 DNA: TGTGCCAGCTCACCGGGGACAGCCTCCTACGAGCAGTACTTC.

This chain links TRBV19 with TRBJ2-1; 9 bases are a match to TRBD2. Germline V gene data show CDR1 as LNHDA and CDR2 as SQIVND (reference sequence). The CDR3 totals 17 residues. V was clipped by 5 bases and J by 6 bases; unmatched bases: 14. In DNA form, the CDR3 reads TGTGCCAGTAGTCCCCACCTGCAGGTAGCGGGAGTCAATGAGCAGTTCTTC. Its protein is CASSPHLQVAGVNEQFF.

The genes are TRBV5-6 and TRBJ2-7, with TRBD1 identical over 11 bases. The CDR3 covers 13 residues. V lost 3 bases and J lost 7; bases outside the gene matches: 3. Looked up from germline, CDR1 is SGHDT and CDR2 is YYEEEE. The CDR3 region is CASSWDRGEEQYF. DNA of the CDR3: TGTGCCAGCAGCTGGGACAGGGGGGAGGAGCAGTACTTC.

The chain uses TRBV13 and TRBJ2-1, with 12 bases that match TRBD2. CDR3 length: 15 amino acids. The germline V gene has CDR1 PRHDT and CDR2 FYEKMQ (reference sequence). J lost 7 bases, V lost 5 bases, and 6 bases had no gene match. The CDR3 nucleotides are TGTGCCAGCAGCCCGACTAGCGGGAGAGTAAATGAGCAGTTCTTC. Amino acids: CASSPTSGRVNEQFF. Using reference TRBV13 and TRBJ2-1 for the parts outside the CDR3, the full variable domain is AAGVIQSPRHLIKEKRETATLKCYPIPRHDTVYWYQQGPGQDPQFLISFYEKMQSDKGSIPDRFSAQQFSDYHSELNMSSLELGDSALYFCASSPTSGRVNEQFFGPGTRLTVL.

The V and J genes are TRBV4-3 and TRBJ1-4; the D gene is possibly TRBD1 (5 bases). The CDR3 length is 16 residues. The V end lost 1 base, the J end lost 5 bases, and 14 bases lay between the germline ends. Per the germline V gene, CDR1 is LGHNA and CDR2 is YSLEER. The CDR3 reads CASSQGGGTWNEKLFF. The CDR3, as DNA: TGCGCCAGCAGCCAAGGCGGGGGAACGTGGAATGAAAAACTGTTTTTT.

This sequence joins TRBV5-1 and TRBJ2-7, with D perhaps TRBD2 (5 bases). The V end lost 4 bases, the J end lost 0 bases, and 11 bases lay between the germline ends. The CDR3 contains 14 residues. Germline V lookup: CDR1 SGHRS, CDR2 YFSETQ. CDR3 residues: CASSGALASYEQYF. CDR3 nucleotide sequence: TGCGCCAGCAGCGGAGCTCTAGCCTCCTACGAGCAGTACTTC.